The clone carrying this TCR beta chain showed up just a few times. Noted treatment: randomized to nivolumab then ipilimumab (arm A) or the reverse (arm B). CDR1 and CDR2 from the germline V gene are LNHDA and SQIVND (reference sequence). The CDR3 is made up of 17 amino acids. V was clipped by 3 bases and J by 4 bases, with 18 bases between them. The data belong to a study of sequential checkpoint blockade in melanoma. Using immunoSEQ multiplex PCR, the repertoire was profiled, and TCRdb retains in-frame clones only, with some absent. The sample lists roughly 9,000 clones, about 23% seen once, with 13% to 15% in the top ten.

This sequence joins TRBV19 and TRBJ2-2, with D maybe TRBD1 (6 bases). The sequenced sample was tumor tissue (inferred from file names), obtained from a patient given nivolumab and ipilimumab in sequence. The sequence derives from a human donor with melanoma. The CDR3 here is CASSIFGRGIGTGELFF. In DNA form, the CDR3 reads TGTGCCAGTAGTATTTTCGGCAGGGGTATAGGCACCGGGGAGCTGTTTTTT.